This T cell receptor (beta chain) emerged from a study of blood T cell repertoires in COVID-19. About the study: Specimens from acute and convalescent COVID-19 originated in the United States, Italy and Spain.

J was trimmed by 0 bases and V by 3 bases; bases with no gene match: 9. The length of the CDR3 is 19 residues. Germline V lookup: CDR1 SEHNR, CDR2 FQNEAQ (reference sequence). Adults between roughly 18 and 95 years of age took part from 24 US areas. Data came from immunoSEQ multiplex PCR; TCRdb stores just in-frame clones and leaves some out. The profile shows about 210,000 clones, roughly 87% of them singletons. The chain is built from TRBV7-9 and TRBJ2-1; 12 nucleotides agree with TRBD2. The source of this sequence is a man younger than 30 with acute COVID-19. Specimen: PBMCs or T cells enriched from blood (not recorded which). In DNA form, the CDR3 reads TGTGCCAGCAGCTTGGGACTAGCGGGTTATAGGGGCTCCTACAATGAGCAGTTCTTC. Its protein is CASSLGLAGYRGSYNEQFF.